This TCR beta chain was identified during a study of blood T cells in healthy people across ages. Together with a sample-barcoded 5' primer, a J-beta primer mix was included in a second PCR lasting roughly 6 to 12 cycles. Each CDR3 protein gets one entry after TCRdb re-called the 5' RACE reads with MiXCR. The top ten hold roughly 23% of the sample, which has approximately 1,700,000 distinct CDR3 sequences, approximately 40% seen once. This CDR3 spans 23 amino acids. The trim removed 1 base at V and 0 bases at J, leaving 19 bases unmatched. Germline lookup yields CDR1 SQVTM and CDR2 ANQGSEA. The chain is built from TRBV29-1 and TRBJ2-1, with 15 nucleotides matching TRBD2. This clonotype was obtained from a human donor in good health. The sequencing input was blood. The CDR3 sequence is CSVEGHYVGLAGGQRSSYNEQFF. Here the CDR3 DNA reads TGCAGCGTTGAAGGCCACTACGTGGGACTAGCGGGGGGTCAACGAAGCTCCTACAATGAGCAGTTCTTC.